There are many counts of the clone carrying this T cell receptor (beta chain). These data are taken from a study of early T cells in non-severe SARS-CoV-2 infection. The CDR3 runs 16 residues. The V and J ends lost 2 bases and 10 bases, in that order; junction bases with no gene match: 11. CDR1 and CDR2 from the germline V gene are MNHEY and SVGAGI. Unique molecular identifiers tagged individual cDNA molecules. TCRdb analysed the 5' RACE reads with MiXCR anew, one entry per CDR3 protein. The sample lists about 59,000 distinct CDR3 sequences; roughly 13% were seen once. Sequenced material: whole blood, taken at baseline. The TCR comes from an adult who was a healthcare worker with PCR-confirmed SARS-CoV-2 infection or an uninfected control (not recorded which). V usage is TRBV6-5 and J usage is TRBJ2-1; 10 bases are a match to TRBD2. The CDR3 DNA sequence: TGTGCCAGCAGTTACGCCCAGCGGGGGGGCAGGAGGGAGCAGTTCTTC. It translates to CASSYAQRGGRREQFF.